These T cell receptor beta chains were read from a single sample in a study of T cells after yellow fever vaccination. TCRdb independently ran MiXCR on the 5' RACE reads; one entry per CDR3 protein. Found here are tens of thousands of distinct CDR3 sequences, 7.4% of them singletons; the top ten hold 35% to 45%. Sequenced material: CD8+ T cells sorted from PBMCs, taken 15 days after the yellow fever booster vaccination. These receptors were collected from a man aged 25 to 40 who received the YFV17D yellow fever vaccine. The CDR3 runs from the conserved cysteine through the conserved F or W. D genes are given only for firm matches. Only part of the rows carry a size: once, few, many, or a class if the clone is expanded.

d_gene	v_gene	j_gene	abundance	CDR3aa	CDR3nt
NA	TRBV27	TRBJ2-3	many	CASSLTSAGPDTQYF	TGTGCCAGCAGTTTAACTTCAGCGGGCCCAGATACGCAGTATTTT
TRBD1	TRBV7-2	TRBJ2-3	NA	CASSSGTGNTDTQYF	TGTGCCAGCAGCTCCGGGACAGGGAACACAGATACGCAGTATTTT
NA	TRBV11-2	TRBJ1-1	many	CASSLAGVNTEAFF	TGTGCCAGCAGCTTAGCGGGGGTGAACACTGAAGCTTTCTTT
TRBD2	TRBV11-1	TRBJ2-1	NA	CASSPVGGAGGPGNEQFF	TGTGCCAGCAGCCCCGTAGGGGGTGCGGGAGGGCCCGGCAATGAGCAGTTCTTC
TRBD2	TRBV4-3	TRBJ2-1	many	CASSQDSASGNNEQFF	TGCGCCAGCAGCCAAGATTCGGCTAGCGGGAACAATGAGCAGTTCTTC
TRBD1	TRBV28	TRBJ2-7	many	CASSSPQGARPYEQYF	TGTGCCAGCAGTTCACCACAGGGGGCAAGGCCCTACGAGCAGTACTTC
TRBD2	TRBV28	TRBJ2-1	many	CASSLRRGSYNEQFF	TGTGCCAGCAGTTTAAGGCGCGGGAGTTACAATGAGCAGTTCTTC
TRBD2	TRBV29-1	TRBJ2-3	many	CSARLTSGNPDTQYF	TGCAGCGCCCGCCTGACTAGCGGGAACCCAGATACGCAGTATTTT
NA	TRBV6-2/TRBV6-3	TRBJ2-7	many	CASSFSYEQYF	TGTGCCAGCAGTTTCTCCTACGAGCAGTACTTC
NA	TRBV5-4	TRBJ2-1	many	CASSLVLAGDYEQFF	TGTGCCAGCAGCTTGGTTCTAGCAGGAGACTATGAGCAGTTCTTC
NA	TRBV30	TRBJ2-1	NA	CAWSVIYNEQFF	TGTGCCTGGAGTGTTATCTACAATGAGCAGTTCTTC
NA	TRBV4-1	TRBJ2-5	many	CASSQSPGAMETQYF	TGCGCCAGCAGCCAGTCTCCGGGAGCCATGGAGACCCAGTACTTC
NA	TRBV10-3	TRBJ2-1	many	CATIQSSYNEQFF	TGTGCCACCATACAGAGCTCCTACAATGAGCAGTTCTTC
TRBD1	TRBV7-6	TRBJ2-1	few	CASSLEETGGYNEQFF	TGTGCCAGCAGCTTAGAGGAGACAGGGGGTTACAATGAGCAGTTCTTC
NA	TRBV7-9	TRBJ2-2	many	CASSFSTAAGELFF	TGTGCCAGCAGCTTTTCCACAGCGGCCGGGGAGCTGTTTTTT
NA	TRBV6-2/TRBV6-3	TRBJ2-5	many	CASSYNSYQETQYF	TGTGCCAGCAGTTACAACAGCTACCAAGAGACCCAGTACTTC
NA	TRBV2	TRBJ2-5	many	CASSEMGLGGGETQYF	TGTGCCAGCAGTGAAATGGGACTAGGGGGCGGTGAGACCCAGTACTTC
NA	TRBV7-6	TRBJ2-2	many	CASSPPAGELFF	TGTGCCAGCAGTCCCCCCGCTGGGGAGCTGTTTTTT
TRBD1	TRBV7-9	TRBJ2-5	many	CASSLRDRDPETQYF	TGTGCCAGCAGCTTAAGGGACAGGGATCCTGAGACCCAGTACTTC
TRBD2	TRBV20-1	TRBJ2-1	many	CSARGGQLAVNNEQFF	TGCAGTGCTAGAGGGGGCCAACTAGCGGTTAACAATGAGCAGTTCTTC
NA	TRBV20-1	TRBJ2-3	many	CSASWPRTDTQYF	TGCAGTGCTAGCTGGCCACGCACAGATACGCAGTATTTT
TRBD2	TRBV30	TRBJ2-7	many	CAWSLLGLAGGSQYF	TGTGCCTGGAGTTTATTGGGACTAGCGGGAGGGTCTCAGTACTTC
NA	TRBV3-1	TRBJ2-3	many	CASTDALLAEPTDTQYF	TGTGCCAGCACCGACGCCTTACTAGCAGAGCCCACAGATACGCAGTATTTT
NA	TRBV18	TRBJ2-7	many	CASPPRTGSYEQYF	TGTGCCAGCCCCCCCCGGACTGGCTCCTACGAGCAGTACTTC
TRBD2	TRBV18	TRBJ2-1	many	CASAPPGTSGNNEQFF	TGTGCCAGCGCCCCACCCGGGACTAGCGGTAACAATGAGCAGTTCTTC
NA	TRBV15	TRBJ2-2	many	CATQMDSDTGELFF	TGTGCCACCCAAATGGACTCTGACACCGGGGAGCTGTTTTTT
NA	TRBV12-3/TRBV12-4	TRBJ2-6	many	CASTPPGANVLTF	TGTGCCAGCACCCCCCCTGGGGCCAACGTCCTGACTTTC
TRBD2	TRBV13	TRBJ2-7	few	CASSPGTSGGGGYEQYF	TGTGCCAGCAGCCCAGGGACTAGCGGTGGGGGGGGCTACGAGCAGTACTTC
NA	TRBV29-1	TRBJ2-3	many	CSAYTDTQYF	TGCAGCGCCTACACAGATACGCAGTATTTT
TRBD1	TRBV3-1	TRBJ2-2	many	CASILGQGGTGELFF	TGTGCCAGCATCTTGGGACAGGGGGGCACCGGGGAGCTGTTTTTT
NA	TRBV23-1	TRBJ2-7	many	CASSQLKTGVYEQYF	TGCGCCAGCAGTCAGTTAAAGACGGGGGTCTACGAGCAGTACTTC
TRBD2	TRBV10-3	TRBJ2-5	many	CAINQLAGETQYF	TGTGCCATCAATCAACTAGCGGGGGAGACCCAGTACTTC
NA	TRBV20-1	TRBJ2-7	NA	CCAQRAGPQKNSYEQYF	TGCTGTGCGCAGCGAGCAGGGCCTCAGAAAAACTCCTACGAGCAGTACTTC
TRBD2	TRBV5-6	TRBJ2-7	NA	CASSLLTSGTYEQYF	TGTGCCAGCAGCCTTCTGACTAGCGGTACCTACGAGCAGTACTTC
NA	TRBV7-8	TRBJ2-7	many	CASSLVQPNEQYF	TGTGCCAGCAGCTTAGTGCAACCCAACGAGCAGTACTTC
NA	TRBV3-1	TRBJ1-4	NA	CASSQEIRSTEKLFF	TGTGCCAGCAGCCAGGAGATCCGTTCGACAGAAAAACTGTTTTTT
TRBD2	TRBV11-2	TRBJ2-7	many	CASSFGTSDEQYF	TGTGCCAGCAGCTTCGGGACTAGCGACGAGCAGTACTTC
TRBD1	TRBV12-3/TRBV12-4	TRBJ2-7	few	CASNIGQGAYEQYF	TGTGCCAGCAACATAGGACAGGGGGCCTACGAGCAGTACTTC
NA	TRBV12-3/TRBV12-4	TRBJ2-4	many	CASSVWGGAGNIQYF	TGTGCCAGCAGCGTATGGGGGGGGGCTGGGAACATTCAGTACTTC
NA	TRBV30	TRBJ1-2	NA	CASQTKRTRRGYTF	TGTGCCTCCCAAACCAAAAGGACACGGCGTGGCTACACCTTC
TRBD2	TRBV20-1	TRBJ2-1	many	CSGVLAASSPYNEQFF	TGCAGCGGGGTACTAGCGGCCTCAAGCCCCTACAATGAGCAGTTCTTC
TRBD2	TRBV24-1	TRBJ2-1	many	CATSDLGGNEQFF	TGTGCCACCAGTGACCTGGGGGGGAATGAGCAGTTCTTC
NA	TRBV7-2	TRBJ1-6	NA	CASSSLRGPLHF	TGTGCCAGCAGCTCGCTGCGGGGACCCCTCCACTTT
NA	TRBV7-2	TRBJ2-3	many	CASSPGSSSTDTQYF	TGTGCCAGCAGCCCGGGGTCTAGCAGCACAGATACGCAGTATTTT
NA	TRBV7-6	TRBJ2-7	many	CASSLAPFGERSEQYF	TGTGCCAGCAGCTTAGCCCCTTTTGGGGAGAGGAGCGAGCAGTACTTC
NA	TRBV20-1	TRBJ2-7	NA	CSAVGDFSYEQYF	TGCAGTGCTGTAGGGGACTTCTCCTACGAGCAGTACTTC
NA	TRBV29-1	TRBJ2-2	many	CSVEEGTGELFF	TGCAGCGTTGAAGAGGGGACCGGGGAGCTGTTTTTT
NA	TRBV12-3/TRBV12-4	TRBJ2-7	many	CASSWASHYEQYF	TGTGCCAGCAGTTGGGCCAGCCATTACGAGCAGTACTTC
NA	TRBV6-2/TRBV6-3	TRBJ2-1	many	CASTTEYEQFF	TGTGCCAGCACCACAGAATATGAGCAGTTCTTC
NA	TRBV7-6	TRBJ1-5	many	CASSDEHLKGDQPQHF	TGTGCCAGCAGCGATGAACACCTAAAAGGGGATCAGCCCCAGCATTTT
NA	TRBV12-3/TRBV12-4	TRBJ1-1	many	CASSPSWAEAFF	TGTGCCAGCAGTCCATCCTGGGCTGAAGCTTTCTTT
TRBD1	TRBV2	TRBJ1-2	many	CASRPLTGDGYTF	TGTGCCAGCCGCCCTTTGACAGGGGATGGCTACACCTTC
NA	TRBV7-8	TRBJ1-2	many	CASSTAAGDIYGYTF	TGTGCCAGCAGCACCGCGGCCGGGGATATCTATGGCTACACCTTC
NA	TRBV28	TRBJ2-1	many	CASSFRRVSYNEQFF	TGTGCCAGCAGTTTTAGGCGGGTTTCCTACAATGAGCAGTTCTTC
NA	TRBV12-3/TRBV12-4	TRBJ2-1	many	CASSLGLYEQFF	TGTGCCAGCAGTCTAGGGTTATATGAGCAGTTCTTC
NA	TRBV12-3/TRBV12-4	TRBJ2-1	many	CASSPGVAAIGFF	TGTGCCAGCAGCCCCGGGGTAGCGGCTATAGGGTTCTTC
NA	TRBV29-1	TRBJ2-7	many	CSGTLANSYEQYF	TGCAGCGGAACCCTAGCGAACTCCTACGAGCAGTACTTC
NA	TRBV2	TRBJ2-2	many	CAAPGGSTGELFF	TGTGCCGCCCCTGGGGGGTCCACCGGGGAGCTGTTTTTT